This T cell receptor beta chain was sequenced during a study of CD8 T cells in ankylosing spondylitis. Germline values: CDR1 LGHDT, CDR2 YNNKEL (reference sequence). This CDR3 contains 17 residues. V was shortened by 0 bases and J by 0 bases, with 9 bases between the two germline ends. Study-level points and caveats: Certain motif variants had earlier appeared in reactive arthritis synovial fluid and blood. Characteristic, it appeared, of ankylosing spondylitis blood was a TCR beta motif of eight highly homologous variants. Disease-associated clones were reportedly significantly overrepresented in matched ankylosing spondylitis synovial fluid.

TCRdb independently ran MiXCR on the 5' RACE reads; one entry per CDR3 protein. Of about 220,000 distinct CDR3 sequences in the sample, around 24% were seen once. In this sample, this clonotype turned up a few times. Its antigen is unidentified. The sample was blood, either unsorted or a sorted T cell fraction (not recorded which). The genes are TRBV3-1 and TRBJ2-6; no definite D call. This TCR derives from a male donor with ankylosing spondylitis or in good health (not recorded which). CDR3 nucleotide sequence: TGTGCCAGCAGCCAAGAAGCGTTCAACTCTGGGGCCAACGTCCTGACTTTC. Translating gives CASSQEAFNSGANVLTF.